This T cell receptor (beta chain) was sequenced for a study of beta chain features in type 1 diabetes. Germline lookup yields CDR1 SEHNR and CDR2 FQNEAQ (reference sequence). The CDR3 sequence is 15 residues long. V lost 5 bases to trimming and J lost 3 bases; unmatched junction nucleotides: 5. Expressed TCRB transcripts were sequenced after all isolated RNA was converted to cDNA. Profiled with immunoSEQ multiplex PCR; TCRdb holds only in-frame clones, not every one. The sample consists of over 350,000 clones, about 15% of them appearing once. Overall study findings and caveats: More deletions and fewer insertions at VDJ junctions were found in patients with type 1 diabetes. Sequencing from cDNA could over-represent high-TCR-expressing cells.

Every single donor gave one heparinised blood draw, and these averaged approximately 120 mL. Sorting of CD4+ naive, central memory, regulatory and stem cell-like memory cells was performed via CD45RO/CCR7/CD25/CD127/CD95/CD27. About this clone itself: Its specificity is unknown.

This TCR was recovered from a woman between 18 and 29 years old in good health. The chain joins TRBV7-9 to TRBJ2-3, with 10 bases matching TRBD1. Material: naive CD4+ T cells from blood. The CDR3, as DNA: TGTGCCAGCAGCCCCCCGGGACAGGGGACAGATACGCAGTATTTT. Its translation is CASSPPGQGTDTQYF.